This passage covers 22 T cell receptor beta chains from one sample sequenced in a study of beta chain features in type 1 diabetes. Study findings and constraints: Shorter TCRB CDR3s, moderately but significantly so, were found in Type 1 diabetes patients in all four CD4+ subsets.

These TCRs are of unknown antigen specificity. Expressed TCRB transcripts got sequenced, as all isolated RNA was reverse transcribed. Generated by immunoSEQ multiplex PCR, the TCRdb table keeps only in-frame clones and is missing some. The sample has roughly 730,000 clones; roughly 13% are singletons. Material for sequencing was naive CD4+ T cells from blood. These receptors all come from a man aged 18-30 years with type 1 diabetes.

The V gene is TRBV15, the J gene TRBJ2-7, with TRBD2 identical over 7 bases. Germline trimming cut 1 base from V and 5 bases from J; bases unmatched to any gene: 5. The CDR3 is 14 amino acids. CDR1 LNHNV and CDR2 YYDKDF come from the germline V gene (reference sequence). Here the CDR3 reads CATSRVAGVDEQYF. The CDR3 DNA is TGTGCCACCAGCAGAGTGGCGGGGGTCGACGAGCAGTACTTC.

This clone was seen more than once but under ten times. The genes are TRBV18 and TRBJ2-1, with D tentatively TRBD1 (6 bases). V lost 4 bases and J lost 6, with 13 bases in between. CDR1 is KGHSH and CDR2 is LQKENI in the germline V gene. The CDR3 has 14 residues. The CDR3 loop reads CASSQSRGGNEQFF. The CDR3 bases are TGTGCCAGCTCACAGTCCAGGGGTGGCAATGAGCAGTTCTTC.

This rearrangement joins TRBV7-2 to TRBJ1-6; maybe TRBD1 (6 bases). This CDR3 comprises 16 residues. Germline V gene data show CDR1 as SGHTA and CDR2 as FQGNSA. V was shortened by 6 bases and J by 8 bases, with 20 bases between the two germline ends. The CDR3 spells CASSLAGGRRDSPLHF. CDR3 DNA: TGTGCCAGCAGTCTGGCGGGGGGGCGCAGGGATTCACCCCTCCACTTT.

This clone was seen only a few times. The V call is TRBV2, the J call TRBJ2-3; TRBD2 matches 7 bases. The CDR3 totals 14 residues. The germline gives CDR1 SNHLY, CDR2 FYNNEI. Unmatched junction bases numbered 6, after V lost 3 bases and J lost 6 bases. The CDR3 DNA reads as TGTGCCAGCAGTGACGGGAGGTTCGCGGATACGCAGTATTTT. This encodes CASSDGRFADTQYF.

The CDR3 is CASSPPGVEPYNEQFF. Written as DNA, the CDR3 is TGTGCCAGCTCACCACCAGGGGTGGAACCCTACAATGAGCAGTTCTTC. V is TRBV18 and J is TRBJ2-1; the D gene is possibly TRBD1 (5 bases). CDR1 is KGHSH and CDR2 is LQKENI in the germline V gene. Trimming stripped 0 bases from V and 2 bases from J, with 11 bases between. The CDR3 is 16 amino acids.

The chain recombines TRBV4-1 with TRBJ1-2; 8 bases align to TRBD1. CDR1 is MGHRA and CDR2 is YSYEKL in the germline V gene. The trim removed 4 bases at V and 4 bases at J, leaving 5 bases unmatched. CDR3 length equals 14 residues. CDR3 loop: CASSPRDRSYGYTF. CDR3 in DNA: TGCGCCAGCAGCCCCCGGGACAGGAGCTATGGCTACACCTTC.

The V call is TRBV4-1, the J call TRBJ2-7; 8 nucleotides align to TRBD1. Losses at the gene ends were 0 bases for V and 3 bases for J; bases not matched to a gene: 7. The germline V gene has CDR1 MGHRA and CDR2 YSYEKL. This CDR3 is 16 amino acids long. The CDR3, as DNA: TGCGCCAGCAGCCAAGACGTTCCAGGGGGCGTCTACGAGCAGTACTTC. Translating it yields CASSQDVPGGVYEQYF.

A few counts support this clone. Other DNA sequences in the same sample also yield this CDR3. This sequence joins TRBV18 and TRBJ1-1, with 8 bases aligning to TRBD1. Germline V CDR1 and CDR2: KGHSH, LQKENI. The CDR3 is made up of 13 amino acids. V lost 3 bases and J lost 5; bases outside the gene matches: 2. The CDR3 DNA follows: TGTGCCAGCTCACCGGACAGGGATACTGAAGCTTTCTTT. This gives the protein CASSPDRDTEAFF.

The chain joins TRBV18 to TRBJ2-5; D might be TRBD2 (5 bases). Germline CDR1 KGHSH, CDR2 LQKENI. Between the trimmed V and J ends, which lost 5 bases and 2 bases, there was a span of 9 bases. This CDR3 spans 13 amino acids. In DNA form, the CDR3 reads TGTGCCAGCTCAAGAGGGAGACAAGAGACCCAGTACTTC. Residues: CASSRGRQETQYF.

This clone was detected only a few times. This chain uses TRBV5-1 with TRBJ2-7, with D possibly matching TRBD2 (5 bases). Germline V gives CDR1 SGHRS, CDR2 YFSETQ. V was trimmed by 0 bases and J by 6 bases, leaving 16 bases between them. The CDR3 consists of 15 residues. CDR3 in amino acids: CASSLAVQKGAEQYF. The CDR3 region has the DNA TGCGCCAGCAGCTTGGCCGTTCAGAAGGGAGCCGAGCAGTACTTC.

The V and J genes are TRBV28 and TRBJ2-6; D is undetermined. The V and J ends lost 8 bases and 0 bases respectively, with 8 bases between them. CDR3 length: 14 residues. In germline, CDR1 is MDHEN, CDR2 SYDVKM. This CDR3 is CASLRTSGANVLTF. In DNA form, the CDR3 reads TGTGCCAGCCTAAGGACCTCTGGGGCCAACGTCCTGACTTTC.

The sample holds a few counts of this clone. The CDR3 DNA follows: TGTGCCAGCAGTGCGGGGGGTGCTAATGAAAAACTGTTTTTT. It codes for CASSAGGANEKLFF. The chain combines TRBV28 with TRBJ1-4; perhaps TRBD1 as D (5 bases). Trimming cost V 5 bases and J 3 bases, with 10 bases left between them. CDR3 length equals 14 residues. The germline gives CDR1 MDHEN, CDR2 SYDVKM.

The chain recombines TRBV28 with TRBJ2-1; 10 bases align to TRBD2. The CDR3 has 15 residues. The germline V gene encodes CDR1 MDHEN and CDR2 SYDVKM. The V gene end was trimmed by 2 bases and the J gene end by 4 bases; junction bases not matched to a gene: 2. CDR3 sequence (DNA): TGTGCCAGCAGTTTAAAGCGGGGGGGATACAATGAGCAGTTCTTC. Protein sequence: CASSLKRGGYNEQFF. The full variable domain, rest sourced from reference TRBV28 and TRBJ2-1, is DVKVTQSSRYLVKRTGEKVFLECVQDMDHENMFWYRQDPGLGLRLIYFSYDVKMKEKGDIPEGYSVSREKKERFSLILESASTNQTSMYLCASSLKRGGYNEQFFGPGTRLTVL.

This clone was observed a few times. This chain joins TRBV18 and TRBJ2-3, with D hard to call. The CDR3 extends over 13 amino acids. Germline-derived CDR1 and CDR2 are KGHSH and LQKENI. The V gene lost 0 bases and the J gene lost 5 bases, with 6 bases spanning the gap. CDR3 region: CASSPPNGDTQYF. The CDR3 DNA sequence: TGTGCCAGCTCACCACCGAATGGAGATACGCAGTATTTT.

Here the CDR3 reads CSAKGTGPYGYTF. Here the CDR3 DNA reads TGCAGCGCCAAAGGGACAGGGCCCTATGGCTACACCTTC. The chain recombines TRBV29-1 with TRBJ1-2; TRBD1 aligns across 9 bases. Germline values: CDR1 SQVTM, CDR2 ANQGSEA. The CDR3 runs 13 residues. V was clipped by 7 bases and J by 4 bases; unmatched bases: 7.

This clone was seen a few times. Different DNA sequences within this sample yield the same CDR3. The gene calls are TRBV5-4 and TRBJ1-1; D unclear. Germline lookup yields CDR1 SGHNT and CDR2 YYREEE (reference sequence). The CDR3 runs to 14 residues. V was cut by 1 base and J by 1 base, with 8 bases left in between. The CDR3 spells CASSLRTGNTEAFF. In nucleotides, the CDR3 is TGTGCCAGCAGCTTGAGGACGGGGAACACTGAAGCTTTCTTT.

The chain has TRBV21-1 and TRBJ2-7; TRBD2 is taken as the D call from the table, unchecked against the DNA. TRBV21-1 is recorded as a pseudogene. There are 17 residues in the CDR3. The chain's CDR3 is CASSNPAGSGDPYEQYF. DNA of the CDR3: TGTGCCAGCAGCAACCCGGCGGGGAGCGGGGACCCCTACGAGCAGTACTTC.

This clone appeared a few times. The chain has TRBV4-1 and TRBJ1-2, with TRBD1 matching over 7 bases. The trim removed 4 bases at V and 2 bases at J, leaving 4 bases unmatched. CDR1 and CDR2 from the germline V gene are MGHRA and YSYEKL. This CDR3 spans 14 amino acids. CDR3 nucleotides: TGCGCCAGCAGCCCCCAGACAGGGAACTATGGCTACACCTTC. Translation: CASSPQTGNYGYTF.

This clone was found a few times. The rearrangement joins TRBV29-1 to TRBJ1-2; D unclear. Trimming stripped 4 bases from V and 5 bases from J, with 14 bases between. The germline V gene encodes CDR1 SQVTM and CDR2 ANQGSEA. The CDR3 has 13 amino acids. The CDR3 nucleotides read TGCAGCGTTGCCGCGGATCAGATATATGGCTACACCTTC. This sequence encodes CSVAADQIYGYTF.

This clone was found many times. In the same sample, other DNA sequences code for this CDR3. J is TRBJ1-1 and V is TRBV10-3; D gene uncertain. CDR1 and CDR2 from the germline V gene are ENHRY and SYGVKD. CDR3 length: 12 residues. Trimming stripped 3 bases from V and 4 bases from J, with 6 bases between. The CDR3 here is CAISEGFTEAFF. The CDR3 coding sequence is TGTGCCATCAGTGAAGGGTTCACTGAAGCTTTCTTT.

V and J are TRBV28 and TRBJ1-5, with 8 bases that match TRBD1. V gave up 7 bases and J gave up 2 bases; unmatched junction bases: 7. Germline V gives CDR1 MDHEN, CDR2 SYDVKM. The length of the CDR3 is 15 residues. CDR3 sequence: CASNFRQGRNQPQHF. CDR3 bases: TGTGCCAGCAACTTCAGACAGGGGCGCAATCAGCCCCAGCATTTT.

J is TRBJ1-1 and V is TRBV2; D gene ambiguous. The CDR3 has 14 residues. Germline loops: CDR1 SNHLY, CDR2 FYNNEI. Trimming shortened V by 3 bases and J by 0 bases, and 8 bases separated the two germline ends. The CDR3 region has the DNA TGTGCCAGCAGTGAGCTCAGCATGAACACTGAAGCTTTCTTT. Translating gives CASSELSMNTEAFF.